This TCR beta chain was retrieved from a study of T cells in Graves' hyperthyroidism and ophthalmopathy. Study conclusions and caveats: Researchers report that a 13 V-J model separated ophthalmopathy from stable hyperthyroidism.

Unmatched junction bases numbered 6, after V lost 7 bases and J lost 2 bases. Germline CDR1 is SNHLY and CDR2 is FYNNEI. CDR3 length: 15 amino acids. Amplification of TCR beta CDR3 regions was performed using RNA transcripts as template. An initial round of RT-PCR targeting the TCR CDR3 relied on the HTBI primer set. TCRdb re-called the multiplex PCR reads with MiXCR, one entry per CDR3 protein. This table holds some 740,000 distinct CDR3 sequences, 13% to 15% found once. No progression to ophthalmopathy during 18 months of follow-up defined stable disease. This clonotype was picked up many times. Its matching antigen is unknown.

This TCR was sampled from a woman under 30 with Graves' hyperthyroidism. Material: blood. V usage is TRBV2 and J usage is TRBJ2-1, with 9 bases matching TRBD2. The CDR3 loop reads CASIAAGGPYNEQFF. CDR3 nucleotides: TGTGCCAGCATCGCAGCGGGAGGTCCCTACAATGAGCAGTTCTTC.